These 22 T cell receptor beta chains were all obtained from the same sample, sequenced in a study of blood T cell repertoires in COVID-19. Libraries were prepared by immunoSEQ multiplex PCR; TCRdb keeps only in-frame clonotypes and omits some of them. The sample lists 300,000 or so clones; about 90% were seen once. Sequencing was carried out using peripheral blood. The receptors were gathered from a woman aged 40 to 50 with acute or convalescent COVID-19.

This chain connects TRBV4-1 to TRBJ1-3; tentative D call: TRBD1 (5 bases). The CDR3 contains 16 residues. V lost 3 bases, J lost 0 bases, and 12 bases lay in between. Per germline, CDR1 MGHRA and CDR2 YSYEKL. CDR3 sequence: CASSQDISHSGNTIYF. CDR3 nucleotide sequence: TGCGCCAGCAGCCAGGACATCTCTCACTCTGGAAACACCATATATTTT.

In DNA form, the CDR3 reads TGTGCCAGCAGTTGGATTTCTAGCCCCACCTACGAGCAGTACGTC. As protein: CASSWISSPTYEQYV. The rearrangement joins TRBV6-6 to TRBJ2-7; tentative D call: TRBD2 (5 bases). Germline V gene data show CDR1 as MNHNY and CDR2 as SVGAGI (reference sequence). V was trimmed by 4 bases and J by 2 bases, leaving 15 bases between them. The CDR3 is 15 residues long.

The V call is TRBV7-2, the J call TRBJ2-2; the D gene is possibly TRBD2 (5 bases). The CDR3 is 14 amino acids. Germline values: CDR1 SGHTA, CDR2 FQGNSA. The V end lost 1 base, the J end lost 6 bases, and 9 bases lay between the germline ends. The CDR3 sequence: CASSLVGGPGELFF. Here the CDR3 DNA reads TGTGCCAGCAGCTTAGTAGGAGGTCCCGGGGAGCTGTTTTTT.

The chain links TRBV29-1 to TRBJ1-2; perhaps TRBD1 as D (5 bases). There are 16 residues in the CDR3. Germline V gene lookup returns CDR1 SQVTM and CDR2 ANQGSEA. V was pared by 0 bases and J by 8 bases, with 22 bases between. This chain's CDR3 is CSVEDPRTFLSGGYTF. Here the CDR3 DNA reads TGCAGCGTTGAAGATCCGAGGACATTCCTTTCTGGGGGCTACACCTTC.

The chain has TRBV5-1 and TRBJ2-3; possibly TRBD1 for D (7 bases). CDR3 length: 15 amino acids. The V gene lost 3 bases and the J gene lost 8 bases, with 19 bases spanning the gap. From germline, CDR1 is SGHRS and CDR2 YFSETQ. The CDR3, as DNA: TGCGCCAGCAGCTCGGAGGGGGGACAGAGAGGTACGCAGTATTTT. This gives the protein CASSSEGGQRGTQYF.

The rearrangement joins TRBV2 to TRBJ1-1; D gene unclear. There are 13 residues in the CDR3. Trimming shortened V by 6 bases and J by 0 bases, and 8 bases separated the two germline ends. Germline V gene sequence: CDR1 SNHLY, CDR2 FYNNEI. Written as DNA, the CDR3 is TGTGCCAGCAGGTGGCAGTTGAACACTGAAGCTTTCTTT. It is translated as CASRWQLNTEAFF.

The chain combines TRBV5-4 with TRBJ2-3, with 14 nucleotides matching TRBD2. In germline, CDR1 is SGHNT, CDR2 YYREEE (reference sequence). CDR3 length: 18 amino acids. Losses at the gene ends were 3 bases for V and 4 bases for J; bases not matched to a gene: 10. CDR3 in amino acids: CASSSGLAGGLTADTQYF. The CDR3 coding sequence is TGTGCCAGCAGCTCCGGACTAGCGGGGGGTCTTACGGCAGATACGCAGTATTTT.

The chain recombines TRBV5-1 with TRBJ2-5; 8 bases map to TRBD2. The CDR3 is 14 amino acids. Germline CDR1 reads SGHRS; CDR2 reads YFSETQ. Unmatched junction bases numbered 5, after V lost 3 bases and J lost 4 bases. The CDR3 reads CASSWAGGGETQYF. CDR3 bases: TGCGCCAGCAGCTGGGCGGGGGGAGGAGAGACCCAGTACTTC.

This chain uses TRBV5-6 with TRBJ2-1; 9 nucleotides agree with TRBD2. Germline V gives CDR1 SGHDT, CDR2 YYEEEE. Germline trimming cut 4 bases from V and 0 bases from J; bases unmatched to any gene: 5. The CDR3 runs to 16 residues. CDR3 sequence reads: CASSLAGWSSYNEQFF. CDR3 coding DNA: TGTGCCAGCAGCCTAGCGGGGTGGAGCTCCTACAATGAGCAGTTCTTC.

This clone was seen just once. The chain carries TRBV7-8 and TRBJ2-7; unclear D gene. V was cut by 3 bases and J by 1 base, with 7 bases left in between. Germline values: CDR1 SGHVS, CDR2 FQNEAQ. The CDR3 extends over 13 amino acids. The CDR3 coding sequence is TGTGCCAGCAGCTTTTCCATTTCCTACGAGCAGTACGTC. Its protein is CASSFSISYEQYV.

This clone has a single count. The V gene is TRBV7-3, the J gene TRBJ1-3; D is possibly TRBD1 (6 bases). Trimming took off 5 bases at V and 2 bases at J, with 10 bases between the two ends. Looked up from germline, CDR1 is SGHTA and CDR2 is FQGTGA. CDR3 length: 14 amino acids. The CDR3 spells CASSTTGTGNTIYF. DNA for the CDR3: TGTGCCAGCAGCACCACAGGGACTGGAAACACCATATATTTT.

This clone was recorded a few times. The chain uses TRBV7-9 and TRBJ2-5, with TRBD2 as a possible D gene (5 bases). CDR1 is SEHNR and CDR2 is FQNEAQ in the germline V gene (reference sequence). With 2 bases removed from V and 5 bases from J, the gap between germline ends came to 15 bases. This CDR3 contains 15 residues. The CDR3 loop reads CASSLSGHPWETQYF. The DNA for the CDR3 is TGTGCCAGCAGCTTAAGCGGCCACCCCTGGGAGACCCAGTACTTC.

J is TRBJ1-5 and V is TRBV6-6, with TRBD1 identical over 10 bases. J was trimmed by 6 bases and V by 5 bases; bases with no gene match: 10. The CDR3 loop spans 16 amino acids. Germline V gene lookup returns CDR1 MNHNY and CDR2 SVGAGI (reference sequence). DNA for the CDR3: TGTGCCAGCAGTAGGCCGGCGACAGGGGGCGTTCAGCCCCAGCATTTT. Protein product: CASSRPATGGVQPQHF.

The J gene is TRBJ2-1, the V gene TRBV2, with 8 bases fitting TRBD2. The CDR3 runs 14 residues. Germline CDR1 reads SNHLY; CDR2 reads FYNNEI. V was pared by 3 bases and J by 8 bases, with 6 bases of the junction left unmatched. Here the CDR3 DNA reads TGTGCCAGCAGTGATGGGCGGGGGGCGTATGAGCAGTTCTTC. Its translation is CASSDGRGAYEQFF.

This clone occurred a few times. V usage is TRBV13 and J usage is TRBJ2-3; a possible D gene is TRBD2 (7 bases). The V gene's germline CDR1 is PRHDT and CDR2 FYEKMQ (reference sequence). V was pared by 2 bases and J by 4 bases, with 10 bases between. The CDR3 extends over 14 amino acids. CDR3 sequence: CASSLWGGPDTQYF. For the CDR3, the DNA is TGTGCCAGCAGCTTATGGGGGGGCCCAGATACGCAGTATTTT.

This chain connects TRBV18 to TRBJ1-4, with D maybe TRBD1 (5 bases). V was cut by 4 bases and J by 11 bases, with 20 bases left in between. The V gene's germline CDR1 is KGHSH and CDR2 LQKENI. This CDR3 is built from 15 residues. CDR3 protein: CASSRGPGKVEKLFF. The CDR3 DNA follows: TGTGCCAGCTCACGAGGTCCAGGGAAAGTGGAGAAACTGTTTTTT.

This chain links TRBV9 with TRBJ1-1, with a tentative D call TRBD1 (5 bases). Germline values: CDR1 SGDLS, CDR2 YYNGEE. There are 15 residues in the CDR3. Trimming removed 0 bases at V and 1 base at J, with 10 bases between. The CDR3 region has the DNA TGTGCCAGCAGCGTAGATCGGGGGAAGAACACTGAAGCTTTCTTT. Translating it yields CASSVDRGKNTEAFF.

This clone was detected only once. CDR3 residues: CASSLVAGPDYNEQFF. The CDR3 DNA follows: TGTGCCAGCAGCTTAGTAGCGGGACCCGATTACAATGAGCAGTTCTTC. V gene TRBV7-6 combines with J gene TRBJ2-1; 8 nucleotides agree with TRBD2. The junction had 6 bases not matched to a gene; V was cut back by 1 base and J by 4 bases. Germline V gives CDR1 SGHVS, CDR2 FNYEAQ. This CDR3 has 16 residues.

The chain combines TRBV21-1 with TRBJ1-1; the table's D call, TRBD1, was not checked against the DNA. TRBV21-1 is flagged as a pseudogene. The CDR3 spans 16 residues. The CDR3 reads CASSKEDGTLNTEAFF. In nucleotides, the CDR3 is TGTGCCAGCAGCAAAGAGGATGGGACACTGAACACTGAAGCTTTCTTT.

This chain connects TRBV6-1 to TRBJ2-3; D gene ambiguous. CDR1 and CDR2 from the germline V gene are MNHNS and SASEGT. The V gene lost 2 bases and the J gene lost 5 bases, with 8 bases spanning the gap. This CDR3 region has 13 residues. The chain's CDR3 is CASSEISGDTQYF. The CDR3 nucleotides read TGTGCCAGCAGTGAAATATCAGGAGATACGCAGTATTTT.

The V call is TRBV3-1 (or the pseudogene TRBV3-2), the J call TRBJ2-3; TRBD2 might be the D (6 bases). The CDR3 consists of 13 residues. The V end was cut by 8 bases, the J end by 8 bases, with 17 bases between. Germline loops: CDR1 LGHDT, CDR2 YNNKEL (reference sequence). The CDR3 nucleotides are TGTGCCAGCCGTCGCGGGGCCCAGGGTACGCAGTATTTT. It codes for CASRRGAQGTQYF.

This sequence joins TRBV5-1 and TRBJ2-1, with unresolved D. V lost 0 bases to trimming and J lost 13 bases, with 8 bases between them. CDR1 and CDR2 (germline): SGHRS, YFSETQ. The CDR3 sequence is 11 residues long. The CDR3 DNA reads TGCGCCAGCAGCTTGGGGGCAGATCAGTTCTTC. Protein sequence: CASSLGADQFF.